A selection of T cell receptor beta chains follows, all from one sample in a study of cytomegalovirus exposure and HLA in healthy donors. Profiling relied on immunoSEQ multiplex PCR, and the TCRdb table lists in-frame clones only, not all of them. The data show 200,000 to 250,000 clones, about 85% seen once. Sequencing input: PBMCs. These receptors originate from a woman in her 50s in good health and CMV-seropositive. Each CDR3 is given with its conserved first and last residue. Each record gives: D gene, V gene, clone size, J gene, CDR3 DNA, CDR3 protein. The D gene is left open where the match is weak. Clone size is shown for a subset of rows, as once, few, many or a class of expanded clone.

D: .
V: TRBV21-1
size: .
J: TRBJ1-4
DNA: TGTGCCAGAACCGGGGGGCCTGAAAAACTGTTTTTT
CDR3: CARTGGPEKLFF

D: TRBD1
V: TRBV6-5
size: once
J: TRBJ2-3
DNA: TGTGCCAGCAGTTATTTAGAGGACAGGGTTGTAGATACGCAGTATTTT
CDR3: CASSYLEDRVVDTQYF

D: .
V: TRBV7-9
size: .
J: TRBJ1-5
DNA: TGTGCCAGCAGCTTTCCGAATCAGCCCCAGCATTTT
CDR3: CASSFPNQPQHF

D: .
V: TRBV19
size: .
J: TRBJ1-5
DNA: TGTGCCAGTGGTCTGGGACTGAGTAATCAGCCCCAGCATTTT
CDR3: CASGLGLSNQPQHF

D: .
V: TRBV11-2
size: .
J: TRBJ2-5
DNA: TGTGCCAGCAGCTCAGAACCCGACAGGGAGACCCAGTACTTC
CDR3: CASSSEPDRETQYF

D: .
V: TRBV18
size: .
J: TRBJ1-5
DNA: TGTGCCAGCTCAACGACAGGAGAATCCTTTAGCAATCAGCCCCAGCATTTT
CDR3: CASSTTGESFSNQPQHF

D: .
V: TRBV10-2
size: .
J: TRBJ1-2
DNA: TGCGCCAGCAGTGCATCAGGGGGCTACACCTTC
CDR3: CASSASGGYTF

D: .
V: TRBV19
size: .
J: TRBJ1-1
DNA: TGTGCCAGTAGTATCCAAATCGGGTACACTGAAGCTTTCTTT
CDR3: CASSIQIGYTEAFF

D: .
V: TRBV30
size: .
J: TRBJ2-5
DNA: TGTGCCTGGAGTGTAGGAGGGGCAAGCCAAGAGACCCAGTACTTC
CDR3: CAWSVGGASQETQYF

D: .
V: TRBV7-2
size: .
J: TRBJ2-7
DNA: TGTGCCAGCACCAACTCCTACGAGCAGTACTTC
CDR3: CASTNSYEQYF

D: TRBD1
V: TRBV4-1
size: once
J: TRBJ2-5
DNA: TGCGCCAGCAGCCACTGGGGGACAGAAGAGACCCAGTACTTC
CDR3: CASSHWGTEETQYF

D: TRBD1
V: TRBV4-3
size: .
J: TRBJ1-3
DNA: TGCGCCAGCAGCCAAAATCTACAGGGGTTCCCTGGAAACACCATATATTTT
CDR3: CASSQNLQGFPGNTIYF

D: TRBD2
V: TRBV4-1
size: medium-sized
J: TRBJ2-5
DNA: TGCGCCAGCAGCCAAGCCCTAGCTAGCGGGGGAAAACAAGAGACCCAGTACTTC
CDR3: CASSQALASGGKQETQYF

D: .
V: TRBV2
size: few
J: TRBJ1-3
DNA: TGTGCCAGCACAACACCGACAGGATACTCTGGAAACACCATATATTTT
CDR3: CASTTPTGYSGNTIYF

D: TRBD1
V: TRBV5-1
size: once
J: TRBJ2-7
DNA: TGCGCAGTTGGGTTGGGGACAGGGGAATACGAGCAGTACTTC
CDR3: CAVGLGTGEYEQYF

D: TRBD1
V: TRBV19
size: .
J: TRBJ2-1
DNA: TGTGTCAGTAGTATGGGACAGGGGACAGCTTACAATGAGCAGTTCTTC
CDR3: CVSSMGQGTAYNEQFF

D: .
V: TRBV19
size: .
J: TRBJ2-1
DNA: TGTGCCAGCAGGAGGGAACTAGATTACAATGAGCAGTTCTTC
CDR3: CASRRELDYNEQFF

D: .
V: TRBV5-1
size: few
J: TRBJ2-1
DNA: TGCGCCAGCAGCTTGTCGGCTCGGCAAGAGGTGAGCAATGAGCAGTTCTTC
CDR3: CASSLSARQEVSNEQFF

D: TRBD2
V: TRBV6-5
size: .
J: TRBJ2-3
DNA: TGTGCCAGCAGTTACGTGGCTAGCGGGGGCACAGATACGCAGTATTTT
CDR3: CASSYVASGGTDTQYF

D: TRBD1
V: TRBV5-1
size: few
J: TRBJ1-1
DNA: TGCGCCAGCAGCCTTGCAAGGGACAGGGCAAACACTGAAGCTTTCTTT
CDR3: CASSLARDRANTEAFF

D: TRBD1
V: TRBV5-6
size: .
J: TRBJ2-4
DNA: TGTGCCAGCAGCTCCCTGGGACAGGGGACGAAAAACATTCAGTACTTC
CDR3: CASSSLGQGTKNIQYF

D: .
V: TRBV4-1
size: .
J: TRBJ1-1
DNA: TGCGCCAGCAAACCACAGGGTGGGACTGAAGCTTTCTTT
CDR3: CASKPQGGTEAFF

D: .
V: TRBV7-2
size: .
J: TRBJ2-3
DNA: TGTGCCAGCAGCTTCTCGGGGGATACGCAGTATTTT
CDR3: CASSFSGDTQYF

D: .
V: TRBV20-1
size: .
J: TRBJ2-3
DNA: TGCAGTGTCTGGCAAAAAAATACGCAGTATTTT
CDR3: CSVWQKNTQYF

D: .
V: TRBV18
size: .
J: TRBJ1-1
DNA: TGTGCCAGCTCACCACGGGGGGATGGTAAAGCTTTCTTT
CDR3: CASSPRGDGKAFF

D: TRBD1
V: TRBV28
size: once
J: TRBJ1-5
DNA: TGTGCCAGCAGTTGGGGGGGTTCTGGGACAGGGGCGGGCAATCAGCCCCAGCATTTT
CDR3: CASSWGGSGTGAGNQPQHF